This T cell receptor (beta chain) was recorded in a study of blood T cells in healthy people across ages. A second PCR of about 7 to 12 cycles used a sample-barcoded 5' primer and a J-beta primer mix. TCRdb used MiXCR to reprocess the 5' RACE reads, holding one entry per CDR3 protein. The sample shows roughly 2 million distinct CDR3 sequences, 40% to 55% of them seen only once. V was shortened by 5 bases and J by 1 base, with 12 bases between the two germline ends. The CDR3 sequence is 14 residues long. Germline V gene sequence: CDR1 LNHNV, CDR2 YYDKDF (reference sequence). The extraction recovered at least 5 micrograms of total RNA per sample.

The sequencing input was blood. The chain recombines TRBV15 with TRBJ2-7; no firm D call. The TCR originated in a woman in her thirties or forties in good health. CDR3 protein: CATSELGRSYEQYF. The CDR3 bases are TGTGCCACCAGCGAGCTGGGCAGATCCTACGAGCAGTACTTC.